The TCR beta chain under discussion was sequenced for a study of T cell responses to AZD1222 COVID-19 vaccine. Regarding the study as a whole: Scientists sampled the repertoires only once the peak T cell response had passed. Mostly white British, mostly female donors; authors suggested clonal diversity may be underestimated. Reportedly, nearly half the spike-specific TCRs target unmutated variant regions.

The table came from immunoSEQ multiplex PCR; TCRdb's copy has only in-frame clones and leaves some out. The table has about 110,000 clones, approximately 90% seen once. Germline CDR1 is SGHRS and CDR2 is YFSETQ. The CDR3 spans 15 residues. V was trimmed by 4 bases and J by 2 bases, leaving 15 bases between them. About this clone: Its specificity is not known.

The sample was peripheral blood, taken on day 0 of AZD1222 vaccination. This clonotype originated in an adult in good health. This chain connects TRBV5-1 to TRBJ1-2, with D possibly being TRBD1 (6 bases). The CDR3: CASSLGLTGNYGYTF. CDR3 DNA: TGCGCCAGCAGCCTTGGGCTGACAGGAAACTATGGCTACACCTTC. The whole variable domain, remainder taken from reference TRBV5-1 and TRBJ1-2, is KAGVTQTPRYLIKTRGQQVTLSCSPISGHRSVSWYQQTPGQGLQFLFEYFSETQRNKGNFPGRFSGRQFSNSRSEMNVSTLELGDSALYLCASSLGLTGNYGYTFGSGTRLTVV.